Below, 14 T cell receptor beta chains from the same sample are listed, as sequenced in a study of blood T cell repertoires in COVID-19. Produced via immunoSEQ multiplex PCR; TCRdb's table is partial and in-frame only. There are over 150,000 clones in the sample; 70% to 90% occur only once, and roughly 2.5% lies in the top ten. Sequenced: peripheral blood. Source of these receptors: a woman over 75 with COVID-19, enrolled during active disease.

The rearrangement joins TRBV7-3 to TRBJ2-7, with 12 bases identical to TRBD1. There are 14 residues in the CDR3. The germline gives CDR1 SGHTA, CDR2 FQGTGA. Trimming at V came to 5 bases and at J to 6 bases, leaving 5 bases not matched to a gene. The chain's CDR3 is CASSLGQGATEQYF. DNA of the CDR3: TGTGCCAGCAGCCTGGGACAGGGGGCAACCGAGCAGTACTTC.

The chain joins TRBV5-4 to TRBJ2-7, with 7 bases identical to TRBD2. The CDR3 loop spans 16 amino acids. V lost 4 bases, J lost 1 base, and 11 bases stayed unmatched. The germline CDR1 and CDR2 sequences are SGHNT and YYREEE (reference sequence). CDR3 in amino acids: CASSPLIGRASYEQYF. The CDR3 nucleotides read TGTGCCAGCAGCCCACTTATTGGGAGGGCGTCCTACGAGCAGTACTTC.

This clone was counted once. The J gene is TRBJ1-5, the V gene TRBV6-4; TRBD1 aligns across 7 bases. The CDR3 has 13 residues. Germline values: CDR1 MRHNA, CDR2 SNTAGT. V gave up 0 bases and J gave up 11 bases; unmatched junction bases: 4. The CDR3 coding sequence is TGTGCCAGCAGTGACTCTATCCAGGGGGCCCAGCATTTT. It translates to CASSDSIQGAQHF.

V gene TRBV18 combines with J gene TRBJ1-5; 8 bases map to TRBD1. Per the germline V gene, CDR1 is KGHSH and CDR2 is LQKENI. With 8 bases clipped from V and 6 bases from J, the junction kept 6 bases outside the gene matches. This CDR3 has 13 residues. The CDR3: CASGQGEVQPQHF. DNA for the CDR3: TGTGCCAGCGGACAGGGAGAGGTTCAGCCCCAGCATTTT.

The chain links TRBV5-5 to TRBJ1-6, with TRBD1 as a possible D gene (5 bases). The CDR3 extends over 15 amino acids. Germline CDR1 reads SGHKS; CDR2 reads YYEKEE (reference sequence). V lost 5 bases and J lost 7, with 16 bases in between. In nucleotides, the CDR3 is TGTGCCAGCAGATACGGGGGGGGTCAAAATTCACCCCTCCACTTT. Amino acid sequence: CASRYGGGQNSPLHF.

The chain is built from TRBV7-3 and TRBJ1-1; TRBD1 matches at 7 bases. Unmatched junction bases numbered 9, after V lost 1 base and J lost 1 base. The CDR3 spans 17 residues. The germline CDR1 and CDR2 sequences are SGHTA and FQGTGA. CDR3 coding DNA: TGTGCCAGCAGCTTAATGCCCACAGGGGCCCCGAACACTGAAGCTTTCTTT. Its translation: CASSLMPTGAPNTEAFF.

The V call is TRBV7-2, the J call TRBJ1-5; possibly TRBD1 for D (6 bases). The germline gives CDR1 SGHTA, CDR2 FQGNSA. Trimming took 5 bases from V and 0 from J, leaving 11 bases between them. This CDR3 spans 15 amino acids. The CDR3 region has the DNA TGTGCCAGCAGCCCAGACAGGAATAGCAATCAGCCCCAGCATTTT. Protein sequence: CASSPDRNSNQPQHF.

The chain combines TRBV2 with TRBJ2-3, with D tentatively TRBD1 (5 bases). The CDR3 runs to 13 residues. V was clipped by 7 bases and J by 3 bases, with 11 bases between them. CDR1 and CDR2 (germline): SNHLY, FYNNEI. The CDR3 reads CASNNRGTDTQYF. The CDR3 DNA sequence: TGTGCCAGCAATAATAGGGGAACAGATACGCAGTATTTT.

In its sample, this clone was seen a few times. The rearrangement uses TRBV19 and TRBJ1-2; 9 bases fit TRBD1. The CDR3 totals 14 residues. Germline lookup yields CDR1 LNHDA and CDR2 SQIVND (reference sequence). After removal of 5 bases from V and 12 bases from J, the junction contained 13 bases not matched to a gene. CDR3 nucleotide sequence: TGTGCCAGTAGTCCCCCGGGACAGGGAGGTAGAAACACCTTC. Amino acids: CASSPPGQGGRNTF.

This clone was recorded once. The chain couples TRBV6-6 to TRBJ1-2; no clear D gene. This CDR3 contains 15 residues. CDR1 is MNHNY and CDR2 is SVGAGI in the germline V gene (reference sequence). V was shortened by 0 bases and J by 4 bases, with 12 bases between the two germline ends. In nucleotides, the CDR3 is TGTGCCAGCAGTTACTCGATGGAGCTTGGCTATGGCTACACCTTC. It yields the protein CASSYSMELGYGYTF.

The chain recombines TRBV5-1 with TRBJ1-2, with 8 bases that match TRBD1. Looked up from germline, CDR1 is SGHRS and CDR2 is YFSETQ. V lost 4 bases and J lost 4; bases outside the gene matches: 6. The CDR3 totals 14 residues. The CDR3, as DNA: TGCGCCAGCAGCCCAGATGGACAGGGCTATGGCTACACCTTC. Its translation is CASSPDGQGYGYTF.

This clone has just a few counts. This rearrangement joins TRBV18 to TRBJ1-4; TRBD1 matches 7 bases. The CDR3 is 14 amino acids. With V trimmed by 3 bases and J by 4 bases, 2 bases remained unmatched. CDR1 and CDR2 (germline): KGHSH, LQKENI. CDR3 sequence: CASSPGQSNEKLFF. CDR3 DNA sequence: TGTGCCAGCTCACCGGGACAGAGTAATGAAAAACTGTTTTTT.

Here the CDR3 DNA reads TGCAGCGTTGGGGGGACTAGTCACGAGCAGTACTTC. Its translation: CSVGGTSHEQYF. This chain connects TRBV29-1 to TRBJ2-7, with 8 bases that match TRBD2. Germline V gives CDR1 SQVTM, CDR2 ANQGSEA. J was trimmed by 5 bases and V by 4 bases; bases with no gene match: 4. The CDR3 runs 12 residues.

The rearrangement links TRBV2 to TRBJ1-2; D gene ambiguous. Germline V gene data show CDR1 as SNHLY and CDR2 as FYNNEI. This CDR3 is built from 14 residues. The V gene lost 5 bases and the J gene lost 4 bases, with 14 bases spanning the gap. The CDR3 loop is CASSTAFSSYGYTF. CDR3 DNA sequence: TGTGCCAGCAGTACGGCCTTCTCTAGCTATGGCTACACCTTC.